A selection of T cell receptor beta chains follows, all from one sample in a study of T cells in Graves' hyperthyroidism and ophthalmopathy. One entry per CDR3 protein, called by TCRdb with MiXCR from the multiplex PCR reads. The data show 300,000 to 450,000 distinct CDR3 sequences, with more than 14% seen just once and about 20% held by the top ten. Sequenced input: blood. The receptor set was obtained from a woman aged 25 to 39 with Graves' ophthalmopathy. Each CDR3 is given with its conserved first and last residue. D genes are given only for firm matches. Not all rows give a size; the values are once, few, many and, for expanded clones, a class.

>TRBJ2-6|TRBV2|many|-
TGTGCCAGTCCTGCCCCCGACAGCTCTGGGGCCAACGTCCTGACTTTC
CASPAPDSSGANVLTF
>TRBJ2-1|TRBV15|-|-
TGTGCCGCCGCCCGGGCTAGCGACTACAATGAGCAGTTCTTC
CAAARASDYNEQFF
>TRBJ2-2|TRBV28|many|-
TGTGCCAGCACCACCATCCAGGGAAACACCGGGGAGCTGTTTTTT
CASTTIQGNTGELFF
>TRBJ1-2|TRBV7-9|-|TRBD1
TGTGCCAGCAGCTTAGACCGGGACAGGGGATCGGGTGGCTACACCTTC
CASSLDRDRGSGGYTF
>TRBJ1-2|TRBV24-1|many|-
TGTGCCACCAGTGATTTGCAGTCAAATGGCTACACCTTC
CATSDLQSNGYTF
>TRBJ2-7|TRBV11-1|many|TRBD1
TGTGCCAGCAGCCCCGACAGGGGGCTTTTTTACGAGCAGTACTTC
CASSPDRGLFYEQYF
>TRBJ1-5|TRBV4-2|-|-
TGTGCCAGCAGCCAAGAGGTAATGGGCCGCGAGCAGGATCAGCCCCAGCATTTT
CASSQEVMGREQDQPQHF
>TRBJ1-4|TRBV18|many|-
TGTGCCAGCTCACCACTGAAGGGGGCTAATGAAAAACTGTTTTTT
CASSPLKGANEKLFF
>TRBJ2-3|TRBV11-2|-|-
TGTGCCAGCAGCTCCCCGCGTTGGGCAACAGATACGCAGTATTTT
CASSSPRWATDTQYF
>TRBJ1-1|TRBV18|-|-
TGTGCCAGCTCACCAAGCGACACCCGGGGAGCTTTCTTT
CASSPSDTRGAFF
>TRBJ2-1|TRBV7-9|many|-
TGTGCCAGCAGCTCGTCACATGAGCAGTTCTTC
CASSSSHEQFF
>TRBJ2-3|TRBV11-2|-|TRBD2
TGTGCCAGCAGCCCGATTAGCGGGGGGGCAGATACGCAGTATTTT
CASSPISGGADTQYF
>TRBJ2-5|TRBV15|many|-
TGTGCCACCAGCAGTCCCCCCGGGGGACTCCAAGAGACCCAGTACTTC
CATSSPPGGLQETQYF
>TRBJ1-3|TRBV6-5|few|-
TGTGCCAGCAGTTACTCTACAGACACCATATATTTT
CASSYSTDTIYF
>TRBJ2-6|TRBV6-1|many|-
TGTGCCAGCCGGTACAGGGTTGCTGGGGCCAACGTCCTGACTTTC
CASRYRVAGANVLTF
>TRBJ2-7|TRBV27|-|-
TGTGCCAGCAGCGGATCATTAGGCGGGGCCGAGCAGTACTTC
CASSGSLGGAEQYF
>TRBJ1-1|TRBV19|-|-
TGTGCCAGTAGCTCATTTGGAGCGGCTGAAGCTTTCTTT
CASSSFGAAEAFF
>TRBJ2-4|TRBV7-6|-|-
TGTGCCAGCAGCCCGGCGGAGGGGGCCGATTCCAACATTCAGTACTTC
CASSPAEGADSNIQYF
>TRBJ1-2|TRBV9|-|TRBD1
TGTGCCAGCAGCGTAGGACAGGGAGCGGTCTATGGCTACACCTTC
CASSVGQGAVYGYTF
>TRBJ2-5|TRBV6-8|-|TRBD1
TGTGCCGACCAGGGACAGGGTTACAGTAGAACCCAAGAGACCCAGTACTTC
CADQGQGYSRTQETQYF
>TRBJ2-3|TRBV3-1|many|TRBD1
TGTGCCAGCAGTTTTCGCCGGGACAGGGGGCGAGATACGCAGTATTTT
CASSFRRDRGRDTQYF
>TRBJ1-3|TRBV2|many|-
TGTGCCAGCAGTGAGAGAGGTGGGGGAAACACCATATATTTT
CASSERGGGNTIYF
>TRBJ1-4|TRBV5-1|many|-
TGCGCCAGCAGCAAAGACAGCCTACCGGCTAATGAAAAACTGTTTTTT
CASSKDSLPANEKLFF
>TRBJ2-5|TRBV6-1|many|TRBD2
TGTGCCAGCAGTATCACTAGCGGGGTTCAAGAGACCCAGTACTTC
CASSITSGVQETQYF
>TRBJ2-1|TRBV20-1|-|-
TGCAGTGCTAGAGATCCTTTGGGGAATGAGCAGTTCTTC
CSARDPLGNEQFF
>TRBJ2-7|TRBV5-1|many|-
TGCGCCAGCAGCTTAGGGAAATCCTACGAGCAGTACTTC
CASSLGKSYEQYF
>TRBJ1-1|TRBV27|-|-
TGTGCCAGCAGTTCCTCCCCTTTGGCTGAAGCTTTCTTT
CASSSSPLAEAFF